This T cell receptor (beta chain) emerged from a study of a mutant IDH1 vaccine in newly diagnosed glioma. Looking at the study overall: Treated patients showed a male proportion of roughly 62%, a female proportion of 37.5%, and a mean age of approximately 40 years.

Repertoires were generated with immunoSEQ multiplex PCR, while TCRdb's copy carries only in-frame clones and drops some. This sample carries 31,000 or so clones, more than 65% of them seen once, and the ten largest clones take approximately 28%. This CDR3 has 16 amino acids. V dropped 0 bases and J dropped 1 base, with 12 bases sitting between them. Germline CDR1 LGHNA, CDR2 YSLEER. The count of this clone is one. Its antigen is currently unknown. As for time point: week 47, end of study. Topical imiquimod accompanied each vaccine dose, which consisted of 300 ug of mutant IDH1 20-mer peptide. This chain connects TRBV4-3 to TRBJ1-1; D is ambiguous. The sample consisted of PBMCs, taken from a glioma patient whose treatment included an IDH1 peptide vaccine. The clonotype comes from a man in his thirties or forties with glioma. The CDR3 loop is CASSQDRERANTEAFF. The CDR3 DNA reads TGCGCCAGCAGCCAAGATCGGGAAAGGGCGAACACTGAAGCTTTCTTT.